The clone carrying this T cell receptor beta chain has a count of ten or more. The sample belongs to a study of regulatory T cells in long-lasting Graves disease. The germline V gene encodes CDR1 SGHAT and CDR2 FQNNGV. There are 16 residues in the CDR3. With V trimmed by 5 bases and J by 3 bases, 13 bases remained unmatched. Investigators prepared the TCR beta libraries by applying iRepertoire HTBI primers and Arm-PCR of CDR3 regions. TCRdb independently ran MiXCR on the multiplex PCR reads; one entry per CDR3 protein. Of roughly 380,000 distinct CDR3 sequences in the sample, about 14% are singletons; the top ten hold roughly 20%. The time point: newly diagnosed GD, antithyroid drugs for less than 3 months. Construction of the TCR library relied on RNA isolated from PBMCs. Recruitment took place at an endocrinology department in Xi'an, China.

This TCR was recovered from a female donor with Graves disease. The rearrangement links TRBV11-2 to TRBJ2-7; 7 bases agree with TRBD1. The source was peripheral blood mononuclear cells (PBMCs), collected at new diagnosis, from a patient treated with antithyroid drugs. CDR3 sequence: CASSPYKTGSYYEQYF. In DNA form, the CDR3 reads TGTGCCAGCAGCCCTTATAAGACAGGGTCTTACTACGAGCAGTACTTC.